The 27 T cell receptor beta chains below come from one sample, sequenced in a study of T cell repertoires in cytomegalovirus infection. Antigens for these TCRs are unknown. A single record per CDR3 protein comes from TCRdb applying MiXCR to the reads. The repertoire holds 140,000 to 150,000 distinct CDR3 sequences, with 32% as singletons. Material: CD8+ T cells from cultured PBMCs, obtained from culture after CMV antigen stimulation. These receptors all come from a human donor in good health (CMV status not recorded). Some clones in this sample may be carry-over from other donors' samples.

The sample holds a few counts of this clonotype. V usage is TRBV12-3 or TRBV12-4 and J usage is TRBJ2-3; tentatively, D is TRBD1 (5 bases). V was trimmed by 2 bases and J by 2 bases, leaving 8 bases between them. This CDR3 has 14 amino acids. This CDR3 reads CASSLRQFTDTQYF. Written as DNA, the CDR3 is TGTGCCAGCAGTTTAAGACAGTTCACAGATACGCAGTATTTT.

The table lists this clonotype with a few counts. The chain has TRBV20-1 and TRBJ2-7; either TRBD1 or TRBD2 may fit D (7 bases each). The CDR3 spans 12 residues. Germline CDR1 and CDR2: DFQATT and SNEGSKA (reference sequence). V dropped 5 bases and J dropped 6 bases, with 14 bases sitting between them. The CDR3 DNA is TGCAGTGCTTCTCAGGGGGGGCTCGAGCAGTACTTC. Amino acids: CSASQGGLEQYF.

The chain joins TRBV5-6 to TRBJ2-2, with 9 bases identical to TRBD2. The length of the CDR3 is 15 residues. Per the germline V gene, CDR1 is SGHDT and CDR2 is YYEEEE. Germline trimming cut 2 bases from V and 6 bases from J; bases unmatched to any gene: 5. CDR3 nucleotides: TGTGCCAGCAGCTTACCGGGACTAGCTCCCGGGGAGCTGTTTTTT. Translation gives CASSLPGLAPGELFF.

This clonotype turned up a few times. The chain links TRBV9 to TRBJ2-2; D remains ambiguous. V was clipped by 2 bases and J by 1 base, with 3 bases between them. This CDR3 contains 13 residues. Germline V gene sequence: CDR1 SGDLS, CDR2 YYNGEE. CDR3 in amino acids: CASSVWNTGELFF. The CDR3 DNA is TGTGCCAGCAGCGTCTGGAACACCGGGGAGCTGTTTTTT.

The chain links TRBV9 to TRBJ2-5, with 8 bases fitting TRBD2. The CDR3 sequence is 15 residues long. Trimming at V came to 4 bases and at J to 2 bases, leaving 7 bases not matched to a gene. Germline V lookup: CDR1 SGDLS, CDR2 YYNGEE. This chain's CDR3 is CASSPYGGGQETQYF. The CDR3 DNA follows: TGTGCCAGCAGCCCTTACGGGGGGGGACAAGAGACCCAGTACTTC. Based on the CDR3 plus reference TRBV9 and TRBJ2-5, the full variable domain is DSGVTQTPKHLITATGQRVTLRCSPRSGDLSVYWYQQSLDQGLQFLIQYYNGEERAKGNILERFSAQQFPDLHSELNLSSLELGDSALYFCASSPYGGGQETQYFGPGTRLLVL.

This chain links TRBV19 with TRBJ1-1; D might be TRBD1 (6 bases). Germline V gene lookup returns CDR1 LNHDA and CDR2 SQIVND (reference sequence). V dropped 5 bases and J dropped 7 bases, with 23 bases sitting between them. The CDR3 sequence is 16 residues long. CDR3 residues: CASSATGQTLYYEAFF. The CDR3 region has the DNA TGTGCCAGTAGTGCCACCGGACAGACTTTGTACTATGAAGCTTTCTTT.

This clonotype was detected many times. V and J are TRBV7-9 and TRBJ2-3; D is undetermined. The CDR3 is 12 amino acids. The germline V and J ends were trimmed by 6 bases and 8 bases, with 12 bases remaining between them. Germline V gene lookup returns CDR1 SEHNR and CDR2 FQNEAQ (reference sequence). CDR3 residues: CASSLPPGTQYF. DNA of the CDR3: TGTGCCAGCAGTCTTCCTCCGGGTACGCAGTATTTT.

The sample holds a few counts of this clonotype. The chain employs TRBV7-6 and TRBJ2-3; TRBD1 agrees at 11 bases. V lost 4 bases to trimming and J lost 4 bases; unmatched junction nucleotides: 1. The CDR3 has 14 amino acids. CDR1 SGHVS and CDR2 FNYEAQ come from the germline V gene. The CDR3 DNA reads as TGTGCCAGCAGCTCGGACAGGGGGCCAGATACGCAGTATTTT. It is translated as CASSSDRGPDTQYF.

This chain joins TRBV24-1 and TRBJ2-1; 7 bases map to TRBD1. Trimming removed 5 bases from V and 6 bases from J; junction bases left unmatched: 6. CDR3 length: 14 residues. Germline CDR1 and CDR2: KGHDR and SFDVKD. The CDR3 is CATSAWDRFNEQFF. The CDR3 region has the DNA TGTGCCACCAGTGCGTGGGACAGATTCAATGAGCAGTTCTTC.

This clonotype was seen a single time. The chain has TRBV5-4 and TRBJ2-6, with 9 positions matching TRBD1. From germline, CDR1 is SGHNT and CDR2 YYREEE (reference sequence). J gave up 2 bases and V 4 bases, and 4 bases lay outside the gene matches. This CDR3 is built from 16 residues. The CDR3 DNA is TGTGCCAGCAGCGGACAGGGGCCCCCTGGGGCCAACGTCCTGACTTTC. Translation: CASSGQGPPGANVLTF.

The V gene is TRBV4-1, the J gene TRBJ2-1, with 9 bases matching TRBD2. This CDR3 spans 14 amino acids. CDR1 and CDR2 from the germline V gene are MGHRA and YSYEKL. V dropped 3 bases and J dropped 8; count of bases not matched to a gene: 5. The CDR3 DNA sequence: TGCGCCAGCAGCCATGGCGGGGGGGTCTATGAGCAGTTCTTC. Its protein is CASSHGGGVYEQFF.

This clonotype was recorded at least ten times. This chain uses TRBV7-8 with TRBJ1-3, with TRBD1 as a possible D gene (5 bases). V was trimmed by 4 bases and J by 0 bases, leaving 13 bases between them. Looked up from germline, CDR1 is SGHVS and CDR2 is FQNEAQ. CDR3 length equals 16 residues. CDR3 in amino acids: CASSSYLGDSGNTIYF. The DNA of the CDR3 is TGTGCCAGCAGCTCCTACTTGGGGGACTCTGGAAACACCATATATTTT.

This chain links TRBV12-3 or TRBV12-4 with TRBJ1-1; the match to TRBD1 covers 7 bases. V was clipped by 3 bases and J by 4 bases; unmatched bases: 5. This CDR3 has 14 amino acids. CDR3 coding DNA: TGTGCCAGCAGTTTCGGGACAGTAACCACTGAAGCTTTCTTT. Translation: CASSFGTVTTEAFF.

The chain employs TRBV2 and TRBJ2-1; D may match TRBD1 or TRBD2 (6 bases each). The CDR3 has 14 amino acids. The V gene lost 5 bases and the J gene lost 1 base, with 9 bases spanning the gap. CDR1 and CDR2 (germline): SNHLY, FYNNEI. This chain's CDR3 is CASSPGASYNEQFF. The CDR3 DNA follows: TGTGCCAGCAGTCCGGGGGCTTCCTACAATGAGCAGTTCTTC.

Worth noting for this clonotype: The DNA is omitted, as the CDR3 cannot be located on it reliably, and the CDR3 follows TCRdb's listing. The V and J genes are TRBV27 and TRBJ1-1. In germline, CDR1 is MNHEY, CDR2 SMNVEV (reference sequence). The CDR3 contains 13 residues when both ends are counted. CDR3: CASGYTLGTEAFF.

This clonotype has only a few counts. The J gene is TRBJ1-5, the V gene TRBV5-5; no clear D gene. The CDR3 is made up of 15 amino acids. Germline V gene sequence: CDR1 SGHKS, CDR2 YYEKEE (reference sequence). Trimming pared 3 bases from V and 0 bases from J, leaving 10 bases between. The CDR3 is CASSSYSDSNQPQHF. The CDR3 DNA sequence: TGTGCCAGCAGCTCGTATTCGGATAGCAATCAGCCCCAGCATTTT. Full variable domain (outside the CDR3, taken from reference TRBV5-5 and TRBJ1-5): DAGVTQSPTHLIKTRGQQVTLRCSPISGHKSVSWYQQVLGQGPQFIFQYYEKEERGRGNFPDRFSARQFPNYSSELNVNALLLGDSALYLCASSSYSDSNQPQHFGDGTRLSIL.

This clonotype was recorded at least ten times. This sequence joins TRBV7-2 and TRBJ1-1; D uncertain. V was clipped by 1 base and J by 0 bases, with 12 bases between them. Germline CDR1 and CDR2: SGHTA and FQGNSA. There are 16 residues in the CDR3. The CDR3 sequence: CASSLEYATLNTEAFF. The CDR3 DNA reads TGTGCCAGCAGCTTAGAATACGCCACCTTGAACACTGAAGCTTTCTTT.

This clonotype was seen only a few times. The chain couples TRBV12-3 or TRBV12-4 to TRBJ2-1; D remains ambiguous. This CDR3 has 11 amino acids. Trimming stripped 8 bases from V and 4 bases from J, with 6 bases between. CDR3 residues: CASRLYNEQFF. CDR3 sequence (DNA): TGTGCCAGCCGATTATACAATGAGCAGTTCTTC.

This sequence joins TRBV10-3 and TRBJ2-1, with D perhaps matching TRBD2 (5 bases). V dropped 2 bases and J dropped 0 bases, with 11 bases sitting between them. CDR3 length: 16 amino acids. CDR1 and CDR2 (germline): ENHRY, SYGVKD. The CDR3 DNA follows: TGTGCCATCAGTGAGCAGCGGTCCCTCTCCTACAATGAGCAGTTCTTC. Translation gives CAISEQRSLSYNEQFF.

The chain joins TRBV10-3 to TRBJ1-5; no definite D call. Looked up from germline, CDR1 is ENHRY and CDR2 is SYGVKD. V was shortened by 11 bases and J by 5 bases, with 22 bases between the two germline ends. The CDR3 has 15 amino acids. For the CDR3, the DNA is TGTGCCGCCAGCATAGATCCCGACGGGGATCAGCCCCAGCATTTT. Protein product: CAASIDPDGDQPQHF.

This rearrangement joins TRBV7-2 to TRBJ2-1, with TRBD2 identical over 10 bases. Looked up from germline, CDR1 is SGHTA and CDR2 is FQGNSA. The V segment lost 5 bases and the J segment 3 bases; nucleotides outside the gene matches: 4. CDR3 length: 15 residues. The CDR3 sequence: CASSGSSGGYNEQFF. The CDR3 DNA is TGTGCCAGCAGCGGCTCTAGCGGGGGCTACAATGAGCAGTTCTTC.

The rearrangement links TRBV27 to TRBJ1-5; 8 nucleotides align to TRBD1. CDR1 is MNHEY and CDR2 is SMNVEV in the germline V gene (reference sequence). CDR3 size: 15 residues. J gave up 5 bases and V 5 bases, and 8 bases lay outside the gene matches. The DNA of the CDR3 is TGTGCCAGCAGTCTAACGGGACAGGCCCATCAGCCCCAGCATTTT. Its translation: CASSLTGQAHQPQHF.

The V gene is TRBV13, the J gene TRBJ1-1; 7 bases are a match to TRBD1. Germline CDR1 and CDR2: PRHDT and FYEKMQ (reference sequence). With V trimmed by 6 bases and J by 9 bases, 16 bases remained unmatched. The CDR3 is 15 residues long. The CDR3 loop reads CASRPDRSGRDQAFF. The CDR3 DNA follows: TGTGCCAGCAGACCGGACAGGTCAGGCAGGGATCAAGCTTTCTTT.

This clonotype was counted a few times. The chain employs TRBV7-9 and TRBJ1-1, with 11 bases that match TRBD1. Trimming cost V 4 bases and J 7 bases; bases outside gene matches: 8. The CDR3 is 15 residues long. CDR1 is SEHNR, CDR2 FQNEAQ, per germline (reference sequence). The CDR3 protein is CASSSWTGGYFEAFF. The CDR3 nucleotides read TGTGCCAGCAGCTCCTGGACAGGGGGCTATTTTGAAGCTTTCTTT.

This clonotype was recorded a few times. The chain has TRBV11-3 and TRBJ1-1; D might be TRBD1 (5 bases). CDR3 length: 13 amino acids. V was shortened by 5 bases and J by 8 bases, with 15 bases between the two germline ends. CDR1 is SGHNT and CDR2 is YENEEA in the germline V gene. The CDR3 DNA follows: TGTGCCAGCAGCCCCGGGGCCGGCACCGAAGCTTTCTTT. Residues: CASSPGAGTEAFF. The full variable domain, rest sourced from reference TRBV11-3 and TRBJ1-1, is EAGVVQSPRYKIIEKKQPVAFWCNPISGHNTLYWYLQNLGQGPELLIRYENEEAVDDSQLPKDRFSAERLKGVDSTLKIQPAELGDSAVYLCASSPGAGTEAFFGQGTRLTVV.

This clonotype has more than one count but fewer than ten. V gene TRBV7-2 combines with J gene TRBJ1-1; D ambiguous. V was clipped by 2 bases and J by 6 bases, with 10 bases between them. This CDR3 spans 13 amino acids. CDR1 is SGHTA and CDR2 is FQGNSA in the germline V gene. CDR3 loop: CASSLFDAAEAFF. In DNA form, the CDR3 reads TGTGCCAGCAGCTTATTTGATGCCGCTGAAGCTTTCTTT. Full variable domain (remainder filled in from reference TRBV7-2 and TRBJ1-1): GAGVSQSPSNKVTEKGKDVELRCDPISGHTALYWYRQSLGQGLEFLIYFQGNSAPDKSGLPSDRFSAERTGGSVSTLTIQRTQQEDSAVYLCASSLFDAAEAFFGQGTRLTVV.

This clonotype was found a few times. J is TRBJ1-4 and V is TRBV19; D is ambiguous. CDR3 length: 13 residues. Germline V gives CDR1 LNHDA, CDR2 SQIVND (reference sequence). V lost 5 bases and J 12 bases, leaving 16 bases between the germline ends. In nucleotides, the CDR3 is TGTGCCAGTAGTCTTGCTGGCGGGAGTGAACTGTTTTTT. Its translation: CASSLAGGSELFF. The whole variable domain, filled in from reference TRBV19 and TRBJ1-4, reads DGGITQSPKYLFRKEGQNVTLSCEQNLNHDAMYWYRQDPGQGLRLIYYSQIVNDFQKGDIAEGYSVSREKKESFPLTVTSAQKNPTAFYLCASSLAGGSELFFGSGTQLSVL.